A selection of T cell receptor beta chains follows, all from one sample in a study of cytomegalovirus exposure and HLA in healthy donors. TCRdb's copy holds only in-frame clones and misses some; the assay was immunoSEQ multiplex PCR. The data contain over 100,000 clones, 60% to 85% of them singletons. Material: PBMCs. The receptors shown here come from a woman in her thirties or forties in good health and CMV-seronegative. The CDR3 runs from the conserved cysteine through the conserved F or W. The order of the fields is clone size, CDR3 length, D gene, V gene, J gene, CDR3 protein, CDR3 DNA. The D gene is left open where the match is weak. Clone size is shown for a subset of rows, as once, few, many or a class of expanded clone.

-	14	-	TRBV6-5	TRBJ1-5	CASSLAGVNQPQHF	TGTGCCAGCAGTCTAGCAGGCGTGAATCAGCCCCAGCATTTT
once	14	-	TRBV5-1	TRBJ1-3	CASSLAGRGNTIYF	TGCGCCAGCAGCCTGGCAGGGCGCGGAAACACCATATATTTT
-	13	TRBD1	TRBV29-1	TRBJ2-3	CSVSGQATDTQYF	TGCAGCGTATCGGGACAGGCCACAGATACGCAGTATTTT
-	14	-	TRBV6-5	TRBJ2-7	CASSPTPPARGQYF	TGTGCCAGCAGTCCAACTCCCCCCGCTAGGGGGCAGTACTTC
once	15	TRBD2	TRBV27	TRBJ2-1	CASSFPGLVGNEQFF	TGTGCCAGCAGTTTCCCCGGACTAGTTGGCAATGAGCAGTTCTTC
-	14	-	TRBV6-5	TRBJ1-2	CASSLSEANYGYTF	TGTGCCAGCAGTCTTAGCGAGGCTAACTATGGCTACACCTTC
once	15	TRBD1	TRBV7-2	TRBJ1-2	CASSLDGQGSYGYTF	TGTGCCAGCAGCTTAGACGGACAGGGGTCATATGGCTACACCTTC
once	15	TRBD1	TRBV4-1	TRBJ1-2	CASSHGQGPVRGYTF	TGCGCCAGCAGCCATGGACAGGGGCCAGTGCGGGGCTACACCTTC
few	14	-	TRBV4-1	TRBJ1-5	CASSQAGGNQPQHF	TGCGCCAGCAGCCAAGCCGGGGGCAATCAGCCCCAGCATTTT
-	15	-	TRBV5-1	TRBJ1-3	CASRTDGGSGNTIYF	TGCGCCAGCAGAACGGACGGGGGCTCTGGAAACACCATATATTTT
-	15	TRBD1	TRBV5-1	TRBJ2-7	CASSLVRDRGYEQYF	TGCGCCAGCAGCTTGGTTCGCGACAGGGGATACGAGCAGTACTTC
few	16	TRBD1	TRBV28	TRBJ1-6	CASSLRGGQKNSPLHF	TGTGCCAGCAGTTTACGTGGGGGACAGAAAAATTCACCCCTCCACTTT
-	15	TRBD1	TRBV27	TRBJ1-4	CASSSRTGGTVKLFF	TGTGCCAGCAGTTCCCGGACAGGGGGCACAGTAAAACTGTTTTTT
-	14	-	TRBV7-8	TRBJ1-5	CASSVRGPNQPQHF	TGTGCCAGCAGCGTCCGGGGTCCTAATCAGCCCCAGCATTTT
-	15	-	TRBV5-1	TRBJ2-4	CASSLGEVAKNIQYF	TGCGCCAGCAGCTTGGGTGAGGTAGCCAAAAACATTCAGTACTTC
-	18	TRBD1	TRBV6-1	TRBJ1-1	CASSESPGQGGMNTEAFF	TGTGCCAGCAGTGAATCCCCCGGACAGGGGGGTATGAACACTGAAGCTTTCTTT
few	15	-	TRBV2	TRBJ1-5	CASSEDSLFNQPQHF	TGTGCCAGCAGTGAGGACAGCCTCTTTAATCAGCCCCAGCATTTT
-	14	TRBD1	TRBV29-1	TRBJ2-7	CSVLTTGSSYEQYF	TGCAGCGTCCTCACGACAGGGTCCTCCTACGAGCAGTACTTC
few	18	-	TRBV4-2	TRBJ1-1	CASSQEVGEGTLNTEAFF	TGTGCCAGCAGCCAAGAGGTAGGGGAAGGGACATTGAACACTGAAGCTTTCTTT
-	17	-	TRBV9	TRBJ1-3	CASSVAGEIRFGNTIYF	TGTGCCAGCAGCGTAGCGGGGGAAATAAGATTTGGAAACACCATATATTTT
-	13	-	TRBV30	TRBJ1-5	CAWSDSSNQPQHF	TGTGCCTGGAGCGACAGCTCCAATCAGCCCCAGCATTTT
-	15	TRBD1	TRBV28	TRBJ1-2	CASSSPGQGAYGYTF	TGTGCCAGCAGTTCCCCGGGACAGGGTGCCTATGGCTACACCTTC
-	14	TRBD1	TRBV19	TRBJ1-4	CASSPDRGNEKLFF	TGTGCCAGTAGTCCGGACAGGGGCAATGAAAAACTGTTTTTT
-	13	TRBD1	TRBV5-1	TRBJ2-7	CASDPGQGGEQYF	TGCGCCAGCGATCCGGGACAGGGGGGCGAGCAGTACTTC
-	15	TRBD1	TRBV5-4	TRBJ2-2	CASSSDRGRTGELFF	TGTGCCAGCAGCTCGGACAGGGGGCGCACCGGGGAGCTGTTTTTT
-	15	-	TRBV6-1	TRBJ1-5	CASSGTRTVNQPQHF	TGTGCCAGCAGTGGTACCCGGACAGTGAATCAGCCCCAGCATTTT
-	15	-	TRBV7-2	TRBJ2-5	CASSLGGGGQETQYF	TGTGCCAGCAGCTTAGGGGGAGGGGGACAAGAGACCCAGTACTTC
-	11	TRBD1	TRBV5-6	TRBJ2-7	CASSSTGVQYF	TGTGCCAGCAGCTCGACAGGGGTCCAATACTTC
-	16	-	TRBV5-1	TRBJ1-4	CASSLSMVATNEKLFF	TGCGCCAGCAGCTTGTCGATGGTAGCAACTAATGAAAAACTGTTTTTT
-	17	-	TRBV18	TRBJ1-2	CASSPSSQARLDYGYTF	TGTGCCAGCTCACCTTCCTCACAGGCCAGGCTCGACTATGGCTACACCTTC
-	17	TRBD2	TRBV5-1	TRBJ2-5	CASSLVGGTSGKETQYF	TGCGCCAGCAGCTTGGTGGGCGGGACTAGCGGAAAAGAGACCCAGTACTTC